This TCR beta chain was found in a study of T cell repertoires in cytomegalovirus infection. At the level of the study: Indications of both CMV infection and matching HLA type were provided by public TCR beta signatures.

Details on this clonotype: As yet, its antigen is unknown.

CDR1 and CDR2 (germline): SGDLS, YYNGEE. CDR3 length: 12 residues. V shed 4 bases and J shed 10 bases, with 12 bases lying between them. General study findings and limits: HLA-C-restricted CMV-specific TCR beta clonotypes prevailed in the ex vivo response. Adding up the frequency of public TCR beta families identified people who carried CMV plus the relevant HLA.

TCRdb passed the reads through MiXCR, listing each CDR3 protein once. Among about 230,000 distinct CDR3 sequences listed, roughly 22% were seen once. This chain uses TRBV9 with TRBJ2-1; TRBD1 might be the D (6 bases). Sequencing was done on a sample of CD8+ T cells from PBMCs. This receptor was taken from a human donor in good health (CMV status not recorded). Some clones in this sample may be carry-over from other donors' samples. The CDR3 loop reads CASSPPGTEQFF. The CDR3 DNA follows: TGTGCCAGCAGCCCCCCCGGGACAGAGCAGTTCTTC.